The sequence of this T cell receptor (beta chain) was determined in a study of T cells in localized non-small cell lung cancer (dated by TCRdb to 2018 to 2020). Context from the whole study: The study analyzed T cell repertoires of 200 to 300 early-stage NSCLC patients, comparing tumors and uninvolved tumor-adjacent lungs. NSCLC patients had a mean age of roughly 64 years, and 129 were male and nearly 110 female. The cohort comprised approximately 240 treatment-naïve NSCLC patients with resected, localized lung tumors.

Broader findings and caveats from the paper: Of the top 100 tumor clones, a median of roughly 56 were detected in paired uninvolved adjacent lung; 28 were also among that lung's top 100. Uninvolved tumor-adjacent lung showed the highest T cell clonality, higher than tumor, which suggests more focused antigenic responses in the uninvolved tumor-adjacent lung. Because the study design was exploratory, TCR variables were selected using unadjusted p-values without false-discovery rate correction. Longer overall survival was associated with higher T cell density in blood, whereas shorter survival was associated with higher clonality in adjacent lung. Multi-region tumor sequencing was not performed, so intratumor heterogeneity could not be excluded.

The cysteine opens and the phenylalanine closes a CDR3 of 18 amino acids. Only the CDR3 portion is preserved as DNA: 54 bases, with reading frame beginning at the first base. The immunoSEQ Assay was used to sequence TCR beta CDR3 regions from DNA. The original pipeline was this. T cell density was computed as TCR beta template counts normalized to usable DNA estimated by amplifying housekeeping genes. Richness was estimated with the preseqR package, extrapolating to 400,000 templates for PBMC samples and 120,000 templates for tissue samples. Clonality was defined by subtracting Pielou's evenness from one. Tissue-enriched TCRs were identified through differential abundance testing performed on productive amino-acid clonotypes, with a minimum total count of 5 and an alpha of 0.1. Repertoire overlap between compartments was quantified with the Jaccard Index and Morisita Overlap Index. GLIPH grouped TCR beta CDR3s together with public tetramer-defined viral CDR3s, and a viral motif had to include at least three viral sequences and also show V-gene enrichment. In TCRdb, the immuneACCESS table is reduced to in-frame sequences with V and J assigned. These tables do not hold every clone; where another copy was compared, an unresolved V gene accounts for under half, and the others remain unexplained. V, J and clone size reflect that table, while D and trimming were determined from the DNA. The sample includes about 1,500 clones, with about 36% observed a single time. The ten largest make up about 6% of the sample.

At diagnosis, tumor, uninvolved tumor-adjacent lung and peripheral blood were collected and then preserved as a mix of FFPE and fresh-frozen material. Comment on this clone: The target of this receptor is not known. No much larger clonotype is one base removed from it; base qualities were not supplied.

The material sequenced was lung tumor tissue, taken before any cancer treatment. The TCR was taken from an older female donor with stage II lung adenocarcinoma. The sequence joins TRBV1 to TRBJ2-3; TRBD2 is the table's D call, not checked against the DNA. TRBV1 is shown as a pseudogene. The DNA is TGCGCCAGCAGCCAAGATCCCACTAGCGGGACTAGCACAGATACGCAGTATTTT. This yields the protein CASSQDPTSGTSTDTQYF.